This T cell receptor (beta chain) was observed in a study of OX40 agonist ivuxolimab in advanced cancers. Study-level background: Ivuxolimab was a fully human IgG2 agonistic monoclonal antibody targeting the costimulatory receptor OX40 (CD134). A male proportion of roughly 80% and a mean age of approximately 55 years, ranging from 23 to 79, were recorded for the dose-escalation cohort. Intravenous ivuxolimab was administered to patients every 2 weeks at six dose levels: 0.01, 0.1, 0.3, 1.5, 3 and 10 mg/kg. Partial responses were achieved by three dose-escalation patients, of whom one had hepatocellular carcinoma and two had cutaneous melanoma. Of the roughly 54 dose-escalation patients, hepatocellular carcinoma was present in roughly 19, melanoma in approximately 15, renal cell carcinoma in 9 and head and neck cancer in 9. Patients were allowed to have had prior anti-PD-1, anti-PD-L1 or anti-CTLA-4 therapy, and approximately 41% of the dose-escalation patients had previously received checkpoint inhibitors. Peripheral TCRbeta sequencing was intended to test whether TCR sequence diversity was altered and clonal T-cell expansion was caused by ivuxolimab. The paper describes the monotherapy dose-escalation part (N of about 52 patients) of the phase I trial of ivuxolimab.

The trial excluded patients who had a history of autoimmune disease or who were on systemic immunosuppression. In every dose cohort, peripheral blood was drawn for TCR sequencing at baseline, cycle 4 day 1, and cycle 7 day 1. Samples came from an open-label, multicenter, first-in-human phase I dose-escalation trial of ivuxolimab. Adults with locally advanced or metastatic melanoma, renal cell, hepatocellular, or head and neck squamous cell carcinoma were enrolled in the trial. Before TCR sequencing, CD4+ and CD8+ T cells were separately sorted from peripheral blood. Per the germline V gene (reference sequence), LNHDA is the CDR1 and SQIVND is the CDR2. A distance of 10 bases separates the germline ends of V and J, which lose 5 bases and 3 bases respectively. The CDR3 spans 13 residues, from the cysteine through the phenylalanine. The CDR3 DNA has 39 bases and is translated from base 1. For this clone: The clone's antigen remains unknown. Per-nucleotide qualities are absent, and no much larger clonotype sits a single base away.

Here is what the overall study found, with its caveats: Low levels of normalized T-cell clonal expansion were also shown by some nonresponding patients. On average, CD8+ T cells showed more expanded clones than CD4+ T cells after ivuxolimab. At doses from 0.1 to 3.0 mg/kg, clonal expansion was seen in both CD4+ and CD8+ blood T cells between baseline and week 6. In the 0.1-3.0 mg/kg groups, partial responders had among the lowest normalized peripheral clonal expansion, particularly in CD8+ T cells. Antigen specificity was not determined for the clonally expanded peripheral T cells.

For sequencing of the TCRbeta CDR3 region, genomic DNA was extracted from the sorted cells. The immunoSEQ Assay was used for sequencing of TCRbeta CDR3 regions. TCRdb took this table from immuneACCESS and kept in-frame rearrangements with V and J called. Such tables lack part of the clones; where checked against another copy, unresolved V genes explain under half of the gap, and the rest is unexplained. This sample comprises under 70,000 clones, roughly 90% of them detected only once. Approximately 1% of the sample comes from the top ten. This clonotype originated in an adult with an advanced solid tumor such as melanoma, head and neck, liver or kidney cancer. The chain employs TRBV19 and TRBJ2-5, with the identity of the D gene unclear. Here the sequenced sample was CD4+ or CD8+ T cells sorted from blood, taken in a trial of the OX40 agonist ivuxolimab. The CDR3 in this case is CASSLVLEETQYF. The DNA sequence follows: TGTGCCAGTAGTCTGGTTTTGGAAGAGACCCAGTACTTC. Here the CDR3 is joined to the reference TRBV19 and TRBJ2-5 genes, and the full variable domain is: DGGITQSPKYLFRKEGQNVTLSCEQNLNHDAMYWYRQDPGQGLRLIYYSQIVNDFQKGDIAEGYSVSREKKESFPLTVTSAQKNPTAFYLCASSLVLEETQYFGPGTRLLVL.